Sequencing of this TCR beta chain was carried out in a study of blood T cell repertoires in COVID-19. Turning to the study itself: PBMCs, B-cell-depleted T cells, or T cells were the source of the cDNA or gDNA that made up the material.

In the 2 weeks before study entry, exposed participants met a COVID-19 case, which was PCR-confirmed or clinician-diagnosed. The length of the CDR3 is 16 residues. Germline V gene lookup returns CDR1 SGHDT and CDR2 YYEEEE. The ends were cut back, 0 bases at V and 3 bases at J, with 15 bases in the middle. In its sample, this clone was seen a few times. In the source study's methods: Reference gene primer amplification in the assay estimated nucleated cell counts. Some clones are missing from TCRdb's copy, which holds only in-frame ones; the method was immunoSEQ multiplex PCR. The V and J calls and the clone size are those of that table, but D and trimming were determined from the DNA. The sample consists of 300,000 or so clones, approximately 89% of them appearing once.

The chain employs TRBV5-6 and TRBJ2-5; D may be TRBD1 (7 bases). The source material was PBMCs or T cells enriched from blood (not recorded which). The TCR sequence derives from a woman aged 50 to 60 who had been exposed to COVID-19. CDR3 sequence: CASSLVGQGGKETQYF. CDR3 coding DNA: TGTGCCAGCAGCTTGGTTGGTCAGGGGGGAAAAGAGACCCAGTACTTC. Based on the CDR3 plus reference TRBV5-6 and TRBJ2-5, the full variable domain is DAGVTQSPTHLIKTRGQQVTLRCSPKSGHDTVSWYQQALGQGPQFIFQYYEEEERQRGNFPDRFSGHQFPNYSSELNVNALLLGDSALYLCASSLVGQGGKETQYFGPGTRLLVL.